These 13 T cell receptor beta chains share one sample of origin, sequenced in a study of identical twins. TCRdb redid the calling of the 5' RACE reads with MiXCR, one entry per CDR3 protein. The sample lists about 220,000 distinct CDR3 sequences, around 6.9% occurring once. This sample also belongs to another study, concerning yellow fever vaccine responses in identical twins.

Sequencing used memory (CD45RO+) T cells sorted from blood. The receptors derive from a woman aged 18-30 years in good health.

This clonotype was seen just once. The chain links TRBV4-3 to TRBJ2-7, with unresolved D. CDR1 is LGHNA and CDR2 is YSLEER in the germline V gene. This CDR3 region has 13 residues. V was clipped by 4 bases and J by 4 bases, with 11 bases between them. CDR3 amino acids: CASSRGLQYEQYF. Here the CDR3 DNA reads TGCGCCAGCAGCCGAGGCCTACAGTACGAGCAGTACTTC.

The chain is built from TRBV10-1 and TRBJ2-2, with 8 positions matching TRBD2. Germline CDR1 is WNHNN and CDR2 is SYGVQD (reference sequence). This CDR3 comprises 15 residues. J was trimmed by 1 base and V by 6 bases; bases with no gene match: 4. CDR3 DNA sequence: TGCGCCAGCAGGTCCGGGACTAGGAACACCGGGGAGCTGTTTTTT. Its translation is CASRSGTRNTGELFF.

Points on this clonotype: Just one base apart from a much larger clone, this may be a read error. The rearrangement joins TRBV12-3 or TRBV12-4 to TRBJ1-6, with D uncertain. This CDR3 is built from 12 residues. The chain's CDR3 is CASSALESPLLF. The CDR3 DNA follows: TGTGCCAGCAGTGCCCTGGAGTCACCCCTCCTCTTT.

This clonotype has ten or more counts. Here the CDR3 DNA reads TGCAGTGCTAGAGGGGGCCGGAGTAGCGGATCCTACGAGCAGTACTTC. It codes for CSARGGRSSGSYEQYF. J is TRBJ2-7 and V is TRBV20-1; tentatively, D is TRBD2 (6 bases). Deletions cut 1 base from V and 1 base from J, with 17 bases between. The CDR3 spans 16 residues. CDR1 is DFQATT, CDR2 SNEGSKA, per germline (reference sequence).

This clonotype appeared many times. The J gene is TRBJ2-3, the V gene TRBV20-1, with 8 bases identical to TRBD1. The CDR3 loop spans 11 amino acids. CDR1 DFQATT and CDR2 SNEGSKA come from the germline V gene (reference sequence). Trimming removed 7 bases from V and 7 bases from J; junction bases left unmatched: 4. CDR3 bases: TGCAGTGGGGACAGGCAAAATACGCAGTATTTT. It translates to CSGDRQNTQYF.

To note about this clonotype: This may come from a read error, since a much larger clone is one base off. The V and J genes are TRBV6-4 and TRBJ2-3, with D perhaps matching TRBD2 (6 bases). The CDR3 loop spans 14 amino acids. From germline, CDR1 is MRHNA and CDR2 SNTAGT. The CDR3 sequence is CASSESGEGDTQFF. CDR3 DNA sequence: TGTGCCAGCAGTGAATCGGGAGAGGGCGATACGCAGTTTTTT.

This clonotype came up many times. V is TRBV11-1 and J is TRBJ2-1; D might be TRBD1 or TRBD2, each matching 6 bases. Looked up from germline, CDR1 is SGHAT and CDR2 is FQDESV (reference sequence). Trimming stripped 5 bases from V and 9 bases from J, with 11 bases between. The CDR3 totals 12 residues. Here the CDR3 DNA reads TGTGCCAGCAGCGGACGGGGGCGTGAGCAGTTCTTC. Amino acid sequence: CASSGRGREQFF. Variable domain in full (rest from reference TRBV11-1 and TRBJ2-1): EAEVAQSPRYKITEKSQAVAFWCDPISGHATLYWYRQILGQGPELLVQFQDESVVDDSQLPKDRFSAERLKGVDSTLKIQPAELGDSAMYLCASSGRGREQFFGPGTRLTVL.

This clonotype was seen at least ten times. The chain is built from TRBV20-1 and TRBJ2-1, with TRBD2 as a possible D gene (6 bases). V shed 5 bases and J shed 8 bases, with 16 bases lying between them. The CDR3 spans 13 residues. Germline CDR1 and CDR2: DFQATT and SNEGSKA (reference sequence). CDR3 nucleotides: TGCAGTGCTCTAACGACTAGGGGAGATGAGCAGTTCTTC. Translation gives CSALTTRGDEQFF.

This clonotype was counted many times. The V call is TRBV29-1, the J call TRBJ2-7; D could derive from TRBD1 or TRBD2 (5 bases each). CDR1 is SQVTM and CDR2 is ANQGSEA in the germline V gene. The CDR3 length is 12 residues. The CDR3 nucleotides are TGCAGTCCCGGGACGGTCACCTACGAGCAGTACTTC. The encoded protein is CSPGTVTYEQYF.

The genes are TRBV19 and TRBJ2-7; a weak D match, TRBD2 (5 bases). Germline loops: CDR1 LNHDA, CDR2 SQIVND (reference sequence). Trimming left V 5 bases short and J 0 bases short, with 14 bases between. This CDR3 comprises 15 residues. The CDR3 nucleotides are TGTGCCAGTAGTCCCCGGACTCCTAGCTCCTACGAGCAGTACTTC. This sequence encodes CASSPRTPSSYEQYF.

This clonotype came up many times. V usage is TRBV14 and J usage is TRBJ2-1; possible D gene TRBD1, 7 bases. The CDR3 totals 12 residues. Germline values: CDR1 SGHDN, CDR2 FVKESK. V was clipped by 2 bases and J by 9 bases, with 8 bases between them. Here the CDR3 DNA reads TGTGCCAGCAGCCAACAGGGGGGTGAGCAGTTCTTC. Its translation: CASSQQGGEQFF.

This clonotype was counted a few times. The chain links TRBV7-3 to TRBJ2-1; D may be TRBD2 (6 bases). V lost 5 bases and J lost 10, with 15 bases in between. CDR1 and CDR2 from the germline V gene are SGHTA and FQGTGA. The CDR3 spans 13 residues. The chain's CDR3 is CASSASTRQEQFF. The DNA of the CDR3 is TGTGCCAGCAGCGCGTCGACTAGACAGGAGCAGTTCTTC.

This clonotype has only a few counts. The V gene is TRBV3-1, the J gene TRBJ2-7; TRBD2 is a possible D gene (6 bases). The V gene lost 4 bases and the J gene lost 1 base, with 11 bases spanning the gap. Germline lookup yields CDR1 LGHDT and CDR2 YNNKEL (reference sequence). CDR3 size: 14 residues. The CDR3: CASSPRRVSYEQYF. The CDR3 DNA sequence: TGTGCCAGCAGCCCCCGGAGGGTGTCCTACGAGCAGTACTTC.